What follows are 30 T cell receptor beta chains derived from one specimen sequenced in a study of blood T cell repertoires in COVID-19. Produced via immunoSEQ multiplex PCR; TCRdb's table is partial and in-frame only. The sample includes nearly 300,000 clones, approximately 84% of them seen just once. The specimen sequenced was peripheral blood. These receptors all stem from a human donor with COVID-19, enrolled during active disease. The donor label of this sample is uncertain.

J is TRBJ1-6 and V is TRBV15; weak D call: TRBD1 (6 bases). V gave up 4 bases and J gave up 8 bases, with 15 bases separating them. CDR3 length: 15 residues. Germline CDR1 is LNHNV and CDR2 is YYDKDF (reference sequence). Here the CDR3 DNA reads TGTGCCACCAGCATAGGGGGGGGGATTGATTCACCCCTCCACTTT. Translated: CATSIGGGIDSPLHF.

This chain connects TRBV9 to TRBJ1-1, with TRBD1 as a possible D gene (6 bases). The CDR3 totals 14 residues. CDR1 is SGDLS, CDR2 YYNGEE, per germline. The V end lost 3 bases, the J end lost 1 base, and 10 bases lay between the germline ends. The CDR3 nucleotides are TGTGCCAGCAGCGCCCAGACAGGGAACACTGAAGCTTTCTTT. Translated: CASSAQTGNTEAFF.

The chain has TRBV5-1 and TRBJ2-1; the D is unclear. V gave up 2 bases and J gave up 0 bases, with 15 bases separating them. CDR1 and CDR2 from the germline V gene are SGHRS and YFSETQ. The CDR3 loop spans 17 amino acids. The CDR3 DNA reads TGCGCCAGCAGCTTCCCTAGAGACGCCCCCTCCTACAATGAGCAGTTCTTC. It is translated as CASSFPRDAPSYNEQFF.

The chain couples TRBV4-2 to TRBJ1-3, with D maybe TRBD1 (6 bases). Looked up from germline, CDR1 is LGHNA and CDR2 is YNFKEQ. With 0 bases removed from V and 4 bases from J, the gap between germline ends came to 13 bases. This CDR3 is 16 amino acids long. The CDR3 region is CASSQDLGGQGNTIYF. DNA of the CDR3: TGTGCCAGCAGCCAAGATTTGGGGGGGCAGGGAAACACCATATATTTT.

V and J are TRBV7-9 and TRBJ2-3; TRBD2 matches 7 bases. V lost 4 bases and J lost 6; bases outside the gene matches: 16. CDR1 is SEHNR, CDR2 FQNEAQ, per germline (reference sequence). The CDR3 has 17 residues. The DNA of the CDR3 is TGTGCCAGCAGCTATCCGGGACTAAGCTCGTGGGGCGATACGCAGTATTTT. Residues: CASSYPGLSSWGDTQYF.

The chain uses TRBV4-1 and TRBJ2-7; 9 positions match TRBD1. The CDR3 sequence is 19 residues long. Looked up from germline, CDR1 is MGHRA and CDR2 is YSYEKL. Unmatched junction bases numbered 15, after V lost 2 bases and J lost 1 base. CDR3 bases: TGCGCCAGCAGCCAAACCCCGGGACAGGGAAGCGGTGTGTCCTACGAGCAGTACTTC. Residues: CASSQTPGQGSGVSYEQYF.

The CDR3 DNA reads as TGTGCCAGCAGCCAGGCCGGGACAGGGGGCCGCTATGGCTACACCTTC. Translated, it gives CASSQAGTGGRYGYTF. This chain joins TRBV3-1 (or the pseudogene TRBV3-2) and TRBJ1-2, with TRBD1 matching 12 bases. CDR3 length: 16 residues. CDR1 and CDR2 from the germline V gene are LGHDT and YNNKEL (reference sequence). V shed 3 bases and J 4 bases; nucleotides not matched to a gene: 6.

The chain recombines TRBV27 with TRBJ1-1; 10 bases are a match to TRBD1. The CDR3 is made up of 17 amino acids. Germline V lookup: CDR1 MNHEY, CDR2 SMNVEV (reference sequence). Trimming at V came to 0 bases and at J to 0 bases, leaving 4 bases not matched to a gene. The CDR3 protein is CASSLSGTGAMNTEAFF. As DNA, the CDR3 is TGTGCCAGCAGTTTATCTGGGACAGGGGCGATGAACACTGAAGCTTTCTTT.

The chain employs TRBV7-3 and TRBJ2-1; D uncertain. The V and J ends lost 4 bases and 8 bases respectively, with 6 bases between them. The V gene's germline CDR1 is SGHTA and CDR2 FQGTGA. The CDR3 is made up of 11 amino acids. The chain's CDR3 is CASSSSDEQFF. Written as DNA, the CDR3 is TGTGCCAGCAGCTCTTCGGATGAGCAGTTCTTC.

The V and J genes are TRBV4-3 and TRBJ1-1, with D possibly matching TRBD1 (5 bases). The CDR3 spans 13 residues. Germline CDR1 LGHNA, CDR2 YSLEER. The germline V and J ends were trimmed by 2 bases and 4 bases, with 8 bases remaining between them. CDR3 DNA: TGCGCCAGCAGCCAAACAGGTATCACTGAAGCTTTCTTT. It specifies CASSQTGITEAFF.

This chain connects TRBV7-2 to TRBJ1-5, with 7 bases lining up with TRBD1. CDR1 SGHTA and CDR2 FQGNSA come from the germline V gene. The trim removed 5 bases at V and 5 bases at J, leaving 9 bases unmatched. The CDR3 totals 15 residues. Here the CDR3 reads CASSPRQGNDQPQHF. In DNA, the CDR3 is TGTGCCAGCAGCCCGAGACAGGGTAATGATCAGCCCCAGCATTTT.

The gene calls are TRBV30 and TRBJ1-5; the D gene is possibly TRBD1 (5 bases). Germline values: CDR1 GTSNPN, CDR2 SVGIG (reference sequence). This CDR3 spans 14 amino acids. The V end lost 1 base, the J end lost 2 bases, and 9 bases lay between the germline ends. CDR3 region: CAWSGKGGNQPQHF. The CDR3 nucleotides are TGTGCCTGGAGTGGAAAAGGGGGCAATCAGCCCCAGCATTTT.

Ten or more counts support this clone. V and J are TRBV30 and TRBJ2-7, with 7 bases matching TRBD2. The CDR3 extends over 13 amino acids. From germline, CDR1 is GTSNPN and CDR2 SVGIG (reference sequence). V lost 4 bases, J lost 5 bases, and 8 bases stayed unmatched. CDR3: CAWIKAGVDEQYF. CDR3 bases: TGTGCCTGGATTAAGGCGGGAGTAGACGAGCAGTACTTC. The full variable domain, completed using reference TRBV30 and TRBJ2-7, is SQTIHQWPATLVQPVGSPLSLECTVEGTSNPNLYWYRQAAGRGLQLLFYSVGIGQISSEVPQNLSASRPQDRQFILSSKKLLLSDSGFYLCAWIKAGVDEQYFGPGTRLTVT.

The chain joins TRBV13 to TRBJ1-4, with D possibly TRBD1 on 5 matching bases. Germline CDR1 reads PRHDT; CDR2 reads FYEKMQ (reference sequence). V was clipped by 2 bases and J by 8 bases, with 9 bases between them. This CDR3 is built from 13 residues. CDR3 bases: TGTGCCAGCAGCTTACAGGGTTCGGAAAAACTGTTTTTT. Translating it yields CASSLQGSEKLFF.

The CDR3 sequence: CASSQESGRGYSGNTIYF. In DNA, the CDR3 is TGTGCCAGCAGCCAAGAAAGCGGCAGGGGGTACTCTGGAAACACCATATATTTT. This sequence joins TRBV3-1 (or the pseudogene TRBV3-2) and TRBJ1-3; 7 bases match TRBD1. Germline CDR1 is LGHDT and CDR2 is YNNKEL (reference sequence). V dropped 0 bases and J dropped 0; count of bases not matched to a gene: 8. This CDR3 is 18 amino acids long.

V is TRBV9 and J is TRBJ2-7; D may be TRBD2 (5 bases). CDR1 and CDR2 (germline): SGDLS, YYNGEE. Trimming took off 2 bases at V and 7 bases at J, with 19 bases between the two ends. The CDR3 runs to 15 residues. CDR3 nucleotide sequence: TGTGCCAGCAGCGTCGACTTCGGACTGCTGACTGAGCAGTACTTC. Encoded protein: CASSVDFGLLTEQYF.

The rearrangement uses TRBV7-2 and TRBJ2-7; TRBD2 aligns across 9 bases. V lost 1 base to trimming and J lost 7 bases; unmatched junction nucleotides: 8. Germline-derived CDR1 and CDR2 are SGHTA and FQGNSA. The CDR3 has 15 amino acids. The CDR3 DNA sequence: TGTGCCAGCAGCTTAGAGGGACTAGCCCAGTTGGAGCAGTACTTC. This encodes CASSLEGLAQLEQYF. The whole variable domain, remainder taken from reference TRBV7-2 and TRBJ2-7, is GAGVSQSPSNKVTEKGKDVELRCDPISGHTALYWYRQSLGQGLEFLIYFQGNSAPDKSGLPSDRFSAERTGGSVSTLTIQRTQQEDSAVYLCASSLEGLAQLEQYFGPGTRLTVT.

The chain is built from TRBV29-1 and TRBJ2-1; 12 bases agree with TRBD2. The CDR3 is 16 amino acids. V gave up 5 bases and J gave up 6 bases; unmatched junction bases: 11. Germline V gives CDR1 SQVTM, CDR2 ANQGSEA. This CDR3 reads CSVKRTSGMGGNEQFF. CDR3 in DNA: TGCAGCGTTAAGCGGACTAGCGGGATGGGAGGCAATGAGCAGTTCTTC.

With respect to this clone: Lacking the conserved final phenylalanine or tryptophan, this CDR3 likely reflects a read error. The DNA is left out, because the CDR3 cannot be placed on it with certainty; the CDR3 is given as TCRdb lists it. V is TRBV24-1 and J is TRBJ1-2; TRBD1 reflects the table's D call only, with no check against the DNA. Per the germline V gene, CDR1 is KGHDR and CDR2 is SFDVKD. The CDR3 has 12 residues if both end residues are counted. CDR3 sequence: CATSDLLAGGLL.

This chain uses TRBV11-2 with TRBJ2-1; 8 nucleotides align to TRBD2. V trimming: 0 bases; J trimming: 1 base; junction bases outside the gene matches: 5. In germline, CDR1 is SGHAT, CDR2 FQNNGV. The CDR3 is 17 residues long. The CDR3 DNA sequence: TGTGCCAGCAGCTTAGAAACGGGAGGGCTTTCCTACAATGAGCAGTTCTTC. As protein: CASSLETGGLSYNEQFF.

This clone was observed once. The chain has TRBV6-5 and TRBJ1-2; TRBD1 agrees at 8 bases. Trimming at V came to 0 bases and at J to 8 bases, leaving 8 bases not matched to a gene. Germline V gene lookup returns CDR1 MNHEY and CDR2 SVGAGI. The CDR3 loop spans 15 amino acids. CDR3 sequence reads: CASSYSQGAPSGYTF. The CDR3 DNA reads as TGTGCCAGCAGTTACTCGCAGGGGGCGCCTAGCGGCTACACCTTC.

The chain uses TRBV29-1 and TRBJ1-1, with TRBD1 matching 7 bases. The junction had 15 bases not matched to a gene; V was cut back by 5 bases and J by 6 bases. This CDR3 has 15 residues. The V gene's germline CDR1 is SQVTM and CDR2 ANQGSEA. CDR3 amino acids: CSVHTPRQGSAEAFF. As DNA, the CDR3 is TGCAGCGTTCACACTCCAAGACAGGGCTCGGCTGAAGCTTTCTTT. The whole variable domain, remainder taken from reference TRBV29-1 and TRBJ1-1, is SAVISQKPSRDICQRGTSLTIQCQVDSQVTMMFWYRQQPGQSLTLIATANQGSEATYESGFVIDKFPISRPNLTFSTLTVSNMSPEDSSIYLCSVHTPRQGSAEAFFGQGTRLTVV.

The V call is TRBV5-1, the J call TRBJ2-2, with 9 bases identical to TRBD2. The CDR3 contains 19 residues. Germline values: CDR1 SGHRS, CDR2 YFSETQ. Trimming cost V 6 bases and J 0 bases; bases outside gene matches: 15. CDR3 bases: TGCGCCAGCACCCCACTCGGGGGTAGCGGGAGAACGAACACCGGGGAGCTGTTTTTT. Translated, it gives CASTPLGGSGRTNTGELFF.

The genes are TRBV6-2 or TRBV6-3 and TRBJ1-2; 8 nucleotides match TRBD1. The CDR3 has 20 amino acids. Looked up from germline, CDR1 is MNHEY and CDR2 is SVGEGT. J lost 6 bases, V lost 6 bases, and 27 bases had no gene match. The CDR3 region is CASSESSGQVLSKTPDGYTF. CDR3 DNA: TGTGCCAGCAGCGAGAGCTCGGGACAGGTTCTTTCTAAGACGCCGGATGGCTACACCTTC.

The chain uses TRBV19 and TRBJ2-2; TRBD2 agrees at 7 bases. V dropped 3 bases and J dropped 6; count of bases not matched to a gene: 1. The germline V gene encodes CDR1 LNHDA and CDR2 SQIVND (reference sequence). The CDR3 sequence is 13 residues long. The CDR3 DNA reads TGTGCCAGTAGTATCGGACTAGCCGGGGAGCTGTTTTTT. Amino acids: CASSIGLAGELFF.

J is TRBJ1-1 and V is TRBV4-1, with D tentatively TRBD1 (5 bases). This CDR3 contains 14 residues. CDR1 MGHRA and CDR2 YSYEKL come from the germline V gene. V was cut by 1 base and J by 4 bases, with 10 bases left in between. The CDR3 loop is CASSQGAGPTEAFF. The DNA for the CDR3 is TGCGCCAGCAGCCAAGGGGCGGGGCCCACTGAAGCTTTCTTT.

The rearrangement links TRBV6-5 to TRBJ2-1, with 11 bases that match TRBD2. Trimming removed 6 bases from V and 9 bases from J; junction bases left unmatched: 10. The CDR3 has 15 residues. CDR1 is MNHEY, CDR2 SVGAGI, per germline. Here the CDR3 reads CASRALAGVSVEQFF. The DNA of the CDR3 is TGTGCCAGCAGGGCACTAGCGGGAGTGTCAGTTGAGCAGTTCTTC.

This chain uses TRBV18 with TRBJ1-2; 8 nucleotides align to TRBD1. This CDR3 region has 16 residues. The germline V gene encodes CDR1 KGHSH and CDR2 LQKENI. With V trimmed by 3 bases and J by 8 bases, 14 bases remained unmatched. CDR3 bases: TGTGCCAGCTCACCGTCGTATGAGCTCAGGGGGCAGGGCTACACCTTC. It codes for CASSPSYELRGQGYTF.

The CDR3 sequence: CASSLETGGDEQFF. The CDR3 DNA follows: TGTGCCAGCAGCTTGGAGACAGGGGGGGATGAGCAGTTCTTC. V is TRBV5-8 and J is TRBJ2-1, with TRBD1 matching over 9 bases. The CDR3 consists of 14 residues. The germline V gene has CDR1 SGHTS and CDR2 YDEGEE. The J segment lost 8 bases and the V segment lost 0 bases, leaving 3 bases of the junction unmatched. The full variable domain, in which reference TRBV5-8 and TRBJ2-1 provide the parts outside the CDR3, is EAGVTQSPTHLIKTRGQQATLRCSPISGHTSVYWYQQALGLGLQFLLWYDEGEERNRGNFPPRFSGRQFPNYSSELNVNALELEDSALYLCASSLETGGDEQFFGPGTRLTVL.

This chain joins TRBV28 and TRBJ1-5; TRBD1 aligns across 9 bases. From germline, CDR1 is MDHEN and CDR2 SYDVKM. V was clipped by 4 bases and J by 0 bases; unmatched bases: 4. CDR3 size: 16 residues. The CDR3 loop reads CASSSWTGDSNQPQHF. The DNA for the CDR3 is TGTGCCAGCAGTTCCTGGACAGGGGATAGCAATCAGCCCCAGCATTTT.